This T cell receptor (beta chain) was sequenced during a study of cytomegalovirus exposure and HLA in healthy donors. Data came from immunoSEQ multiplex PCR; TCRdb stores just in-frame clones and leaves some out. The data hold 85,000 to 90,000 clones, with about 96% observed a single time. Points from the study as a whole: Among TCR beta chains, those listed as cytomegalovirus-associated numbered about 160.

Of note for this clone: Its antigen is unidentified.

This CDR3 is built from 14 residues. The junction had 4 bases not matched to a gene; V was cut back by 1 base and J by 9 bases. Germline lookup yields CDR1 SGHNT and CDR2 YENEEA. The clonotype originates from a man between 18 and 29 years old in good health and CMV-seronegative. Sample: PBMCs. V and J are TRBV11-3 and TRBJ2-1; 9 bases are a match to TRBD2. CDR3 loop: CASSLARGRGEQFF. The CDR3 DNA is TGTGCCAGCAGCTTAGCTCGCGGGAGGGGTGAGCAGTTCTTC.